This record concerns one TCR beta chain sequence. Cohorts were assigned according to the clinical history that participants reported. These data originate in a study of blood T cell repertoires in COVID-19. Original handling: Amplification from reference gene primers served as the basis for estimated nucleated cell counts. Sequenced by immunoSEQ multiplex PCR; TCRdb stores in-frame clones only, minus some. V and J calls and clone size are given by that table; D and trimming were obtained from the DNA. The table records over 150,000 clones, around 82% of them present only once. V gave up 7 bases and J gave up 7 bases, with 7 bases separating them. Germline V lookup: CDR1 SNHLY, CDR2 FYNNEI. CDR3 size: 11 residues.

The V and J genes are TRBV2 and TRBJ2-2, with D maybe TRBD2 (5 bases). The clonotype was recovered from a middle-aged man who had recovered from COVID-19. Material for sequencing was PBMCs or T cells enriched from blood (not recorded which). CDR3 amino acids: CASNRGGELFF. DNA for the CDR3: TGTGCCAGCAATCGGGGCGGGGAGCTGTTTTTT.